The rows below give T cell receptor beta chains drawn from one sample of a study of identical twins. MiXCR, applied by TCRdb to the 5' RACE reads, yields one record per CDR3 protein. The sample shows roughly 1,500,000 distinct CDR3 sequences, roughly 35% of them seen only once. The sequencing input was cord blood. The receptors shown here come from a newborn girl in good health. CDR3s leave out the opening cysteine and the closing phenylalanine or tryptophan. D genes are given only for firm matches.

d_call | j_call | v_call | cdr3_aa
TRBD2 | TRBJ2-1 | TRBV10-3 | AISEMASGYNEQF
. | TRBJ2-2 | TRBV12-3/TRBV12-4 | ASSFGEGTGELF
. | TRBJ2-6 | TRBV24-1 | AVGPGPSTGANVLT
TRBD2 | TRBJ2-3 | TRBV12-3/TRBV12-4 | ASSSRSPMGLAGSADTEY
TRBD1 | TRBJ1-1 | TRBV5-6 | ASSLHNRGNTEAF
TRBD1 | TRBJ1-2 | TRBV12-3/TRBV12-4 | ASSREPQGRSYGYT
TRBD2 | TRBJ2-1 | TRBV7-9 | ASSYSGTDYNEQF
. | TRBJ2-1 | TRBV4-2 | ASSQERAGTYNEQF
TRBD1 | TRBJ1-5 | TRBV2 | ASRTGTDSNQPQH
TRBD1 | TRBJ2-2 | TRBV27 | ASSTRYRGYDTGELF
. | . | TRBV20-1 | SARGLLFEQY
TRBD2 | TRBJ2-1 | TRBV6-6 | ASSYIAGGYNEQF
. | TRBJ2-3 | TRBV7-9 | ASSVRSSTDTQY
TRBD2 | TRBJ2-7 | TRBV5-1 | ASSSPGLALYEQY
TRBD2 | TRBJ2-3 | TRBV5-1 | ASKSGRIDTQY
. | TRBJ2-1 | TRBV2 | ASTQGSYNEQF
TRBD1 | TRBJ2-7 | TRBV20-1 | SARDHPWIHRGYEQY
TRBD1 | TRBJ1-5 | TRBV20-1 | SAEDRTYSNQPQH
. | TRBJ2-7 | TRBV20-1 | SAEARDTWTYEQY
. | TRBJ2-3 | TRBV2 | ASRWKWTATTSTDTQY
TRBD2 | TRBJ2-3 | TRBV28 | ASGENPGTRFDTQY
TRBD1 | TRBJ1-4 | TRBV3-1 | ASSTNRGSNEKLF
. | TRBJ2-1 | TRBV20-1 | SAAGNEQF
. | TRBJ2-5 | TRBV21-1 | ASSKLEIKETQY
. | TRBJ2-4 | TRBV20-1 | SARGLFLAKNIQY
. | TRBJ2-7 | TRBV29-1 | SAVPLRGKSEQY